This TCR beta chain was sequenced during a study of T cell repertoires in cytomegalovirus infection. General study points: HLA-C-restricted TCR beta clonotypes specific for CMV led the ex vivo response.

A word on this clonotype: Its antigen is still unknown.

TCRdb re-called the reads with MiXCR, one entry per CDR3 protein. Of around 300,000 distinct CDR3 sequences in the sample, roughly 25% were seen once. With 1 base removed from V and 4 bases from J, the gap between germline ends came to 10 bases. The germline V gene encodes CDR1 SGHTA and CDR2 FQGNSA. The CDR3 has 14 amino acids. The sample here was cultured PBMCs, taken from culture after CMV antigen stimulation. This TCR came from a human donor in good health (CMV status not recorded). Some clones in this sample may be carry-over from other donors' samples. The rearrangement uses TRBV7-2 and TRBJ1-1, with D possibly being TRBD1 (6 bases). In nucleotides, the CDR3 is TGTGCCAGCAGCTTAGTAGGGGGAAGCACTGAAGCTTTCTTT. It is translated as CASSLVGGSTEAFF.